This T cell receptor (beta chain) is from a study of cytomegalovirus exposure and HLA in healthy donors. General observations from the study: TCR beta sequences reportedly predicted most subjects' HLA-A and HLA-B alleles accurately. Later analysis showed TCR association rates varying by HLA locus, highest for DRB1 and lowest for HLA-C.

The J segment lost 5 bases and the V segment lost 6 bases, leaving 7 bases of the junction unmatched. Germline lookup yields CDR1 MGHDK and CDR2 SYGVNS. The CDR3 covers 16 residues. A multiplex PCR was run with 60 Vbeta primers and 13 Jbeta primers. The method was immunoSEQ multiplex PCR; TCRdb's version includes in-frame clones alone and lacks a portion of them. The sample includes about 160,000 clones, 75% to 90% of them seen just once. In this sample, this clone turned up once. Its specificity is unknown. The V and J genes are TRBV25-1 and TRBJ2-3; 14 bases fit TRBD2. Sequencing input: PBMCs. The receptor comes from a boy aged 2 to 9 in good health and CMV-seronegative. The CDR3: CASSPPGLAGVDTQYF. CDR3 sequence (DNA): TGTGCCAGCAGCCCTCCGGGACTAGCGGGAGTAGATACGCAGTATTTT.